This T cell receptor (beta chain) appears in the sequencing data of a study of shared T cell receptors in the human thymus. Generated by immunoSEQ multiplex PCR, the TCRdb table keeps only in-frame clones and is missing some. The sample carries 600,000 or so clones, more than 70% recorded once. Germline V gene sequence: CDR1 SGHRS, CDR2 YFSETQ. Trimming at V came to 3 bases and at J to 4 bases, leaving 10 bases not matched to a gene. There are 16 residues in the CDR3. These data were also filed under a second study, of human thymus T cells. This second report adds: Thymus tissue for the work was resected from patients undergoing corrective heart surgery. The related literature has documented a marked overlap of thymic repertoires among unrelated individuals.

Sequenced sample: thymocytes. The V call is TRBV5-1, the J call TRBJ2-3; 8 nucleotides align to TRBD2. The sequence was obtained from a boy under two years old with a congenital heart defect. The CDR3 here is CASSWGAGVGADTQYF. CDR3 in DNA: TGCGCCAGCAGCTGGGGAGCGGGGGTTGGAGCAGATACGCAGTATTTT. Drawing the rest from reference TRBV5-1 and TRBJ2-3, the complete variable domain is KAGVTQTPRYLIKTRGQQVTLSCSPISGHRSVSWYQQTPGQGLQFLFEYFSETQRNKGNFPGRFSGRQFSNSRSEMNVSTLELGDSALYLCASSWGAGVGADTQYFGPGTRLTVL.